Included here is one TCR beta chain sequence, with context. The V segment lost 8 bases and the J segment 7 bases; nucleotides outside the gene matches: 15. CDR1 and CDR2 (germline): MNHNY, SVGAGI (reference sequence). The CDR3 loop spans 16 amino acids. The data were taken from a study of blood T cell repertoires in COVID-19. Study information: The analysed material was cDNA or gDNA that came from T cells, B-cell-depleted T cells, or PBMCs.

The protocol was immunoSEQ multiplex PCR, while the TCRdb copy is restricted to in-frame clones and leaves out a portion. The repertoire holds about 26,000 clones, with almost 90% as singletons. The chain uses TRBV6-6 and TRBJ2-1, with 9 bases identical to TRBD2. The sequence was obtained from a man between 70 and 80 years old with acute or convalescent COVID-19. Sequenced sample: peripheral blood. The chain's CDR3 is CASLFALAGTENEQFF. The CDR3 DNA sequence: TGTGCCAGCCTGTTCGCCCTAGCGGGAACGGAGAATGAGCAGTTCTTC.